This T cell receptor (beta chain) was sequenced during a study of cytomegalovirus exposure and HLA in healthy donors (dated by TCRdb to the late 2010s). Broadly, across the study: According to an earlier analysis of 587 of the donors, about 170 million T cells yielded 90 million to 130 million unique TCR beta sequences and more than 250 Gb of sequence data. Approximately 310 gigabases of sequencing data and tens of millions of unique TCR sequences were included in an early release covering about 700 HLA-typed donors. Among the roughly 430 genotyped donors, about 85% belonged to the genetic ancestry cluster associated with self-reported Caucasian donors. The study was designed to test whether signatures of past pathogen exposure could be identified by cataloging public T cell receptors. Using immunosequencing, the study profiled T cell repertoires from 550 to 750 subjects and related those repertoires to cytomegalovirus serostatus. Besides the first cohort of roughly 700 subjects, a separate validation cohort made up of around 120 different subjects was used. To predict cytomegalovirus infection status, the study combined high-throughput TCR immunosequencing, statistical association of individual TCRs with disease status, and machine learning. A later analysis re-analyzed previously published TCR beta repertoires from roughly 600 donors and added high-resolution HLA genotyping to study TCR occurrence patterns. The later analysis used no new phenotypic data to find candidate immune exposures, relying instead on TCR beta sequences and their occurrence across donors. An earlier analysis of approximately 580 of the donors used high-throughput TCR beta sequencing to judge whether each TCR beta V gene segment behaved as functional or pseudogenic. Donor age, sex, ethnicity and CMV serostatus were collected together with the repertoire data. Genome-wide SNP genotypes for about 65% of the roughly 700 donors were used in a later genetic analysis, which treated that subset as a discovery cohort. Every repertoire in the discovery cohort had been generated on one and the same sequencing platform. HLA typing covered class I and class II loci at four-digit resolution. The number of donors typed differed by locus, with roughly 620-630 for A, B, C, DRB1 and DQB1, roughly 550 for DQA1, approximately 580 for DPA1, and under 490 for DPB1. Because of strong linkage in the cohort, roughly five DR-DQ haplotypes were treated as single units for association and clustering. Across 398 genotyped donors of the cohort, an average of roughly 230,000 unique TCR beta nucleotide sequences per donor were sequenced, and 15% to 20% of those sequences were non-productive.

Results the study describes overall, beyond this receptor: A further reported finding was that TCR beta sequences accurately predicted the HLA-A and HLA-B alleles for most subjects in the first cohort. An association between a missense DCLRE1C variant and V-gene and J-gene trimming of TCR beta chains was found in a later genetic analysis and replicated in an independent cohort. The cohort was sequenced for TCR beta chains only, and without alpha or paired-chain data the features that could be detected were limited. Correlated functional status among segregating V segments might reflect linkage disequilibrium, but an unknown experimental factor could not be ruled out. In an earlier analysis of some 540 of the donors, most TCR beta V segments appeared in productive rearrangements about 87% or about 30% of the time, broadly matching IMGT annotations. A later analysis associated 16,951 TCR beta sequences with specific HLA alleles at a false discovery rate of 0.05. A cluster of highly shared sequence variants was judged likely to represent a technical artifact of the sequencing pipeline. In a later analysis, HLA-associated TCR beta chains were found to be more clonally expanded and to have lower generation probabilities than equally common non-associated chains. In a later analysis, TCR association rates were found to vary across HLA loci, with the most associated TCRs seen for DRB1 alleles and the fewest for HLA-C alleles. Most TCR sequences were seen in very few donors, while some public TCRs were found in many individuals. Assigning TCR associations to individual alleles was difficult when HLA alleles, especially DR and DQ, strongly co-occurred. In a later analysis, most CMV-associated TCR beta chains were found to appear HLA-restricted, with HLA associations seemingly driven largely by CMV exposure. Compared with the roughly 700-donor mean, donors in an Asian-associated ancestry cluster had fewer N-insertions in productive TCRs, according to a later genetic analysis. In both the original and validation cohorts, the classifier was reported to diagnose cytomegalovirus status with high specificity and sensitivity. The authors suggested that the approach could potentially be extended to other disease states and immunological phenotypes. Three of the identified cytomegalovirus-associated TCR beta chains were confirmed in vitro to be specific for cytomegalovirus antigens. Because some donors lacked HLA typing at each locus, the association tests relied only on the typed subset. The earlier analysis of about 600 of the donors excluded roughly 16 rarely observed V segments, including chromosome 9 orphons, because counts were too low. A total of 150 to 200 TCR beta chains were listed by the study as associated with cytomegalovirus. A later analysis reported that several top co-occurrence clusters appeared linked to parvovirus B19, influenza, CMV and Epstein-Barr virus. Roughly uniform sequencing depth across donors was assumed in presence/absence analyses, although this assumption may not hold. For the cohort, immune exposure information was limited to CMV serostatus.

The cohort consisted of approximately 690 healthy bone marrow donors. Cohort members were all nominally healthy when sampled, although unrecorded immune exposures were likely present. The donor was CMV seropositive and was included in the group of 290 or so seropositive cohort members. A peripheral blood sample was collected from each donor, and TCR beta sequencing was performed on peripheral blood mononuclear cells. The Qiagen DNeasy Blood Extraction Kit was used to extract genomic DNA from the blood cell samples. Turning to this clone: What this receptor recognizes is not known. No base-level quality is on record; no much larger clone is a single base apart.

Receptor libraries were prepared by the immunoSEQ multiplex PCR assay. For the multiplex PCR, a mixture combining 60 forward primers for TCR Vbeta segments and 13 reverse primers for TCR Jbeta segments was used. A multiplex PCR assay on genomic DNA amplified the CDR3 region of rearranged TCR beta genes. On the Illumina HiSeq System, the amplified TCR beta libraries were sequenced as 87-base-pair reads. From the authors' description of their analysis: In a later analysis, tens of millions of unique TCR beta chains were counted across the roughly 670 repertoires, and approximately 9.9 million of these chains were shared by at least two donors. A nearest-neighbor algorithm error-corrected the raw reads and collapsed the reads into unique sequences, merging closely related sequences to remove PCR and sequencing errors. CDR3 sequences were aligned to IMGT reference sequences to assign V, D and J gene segments. For a sequence to be retained, a match of at least six nucleotides to both a V gene segment and a J gene segment was required. Rearrangements were called productive when the CDR3 lacked stop codons and stayed in frame with V and J; all others were non-productive. CDR3 was defined according to IMGT convention as the region running from the second conserved V-encoded cysteine to the conserved J-encoded phenylalanine. In an earlier analysis of just under 600 of the donors, sequences lacking an unambiguous match to a single V gene segment were excluded. An earlier analysis of a few hundred of the donors called V segments functional above 56.7% productive rearrangements and segregating when the between-donor standard deviation exceeded 5%. A statistical classification framework was developed to diagnose cytomegalovirus status using the catalog of TCR beta chain sequences. In a later analysis, V and J genes were assigned by comparing TCR nucleotide sequences against IMGT/GENE-DB human TR gene sequences. A later analysis assigned CDR3 sequences and most-parsimonious VDJ recombination scenarios with the TCRdist pipeline. In a later analysis, each TCR beta chain was defined by its CDR3 amino acid sequence together with its V-gene family, and reads lacking a unique V-gene family were excluded. As a way to deal with suspected cross-contamination and a sequencing artifact, a later analysis dropped roughly 600 nucleotide sequences that were highly shared and had low generation probability. In a later analysis, a clonal expansion index was calculated for each public chain from normalized within-repertoire ranks of inferred template counts. In a later analysis, generation probabilities were computed using a VDJ recombination model fitted to out-of-frame rearrangements, and the results were checked against IGoR. Hypergeometric tests were used in a later analysis to score TCR-TCR, TCR-HLA and TCR-CMV co-occurrence, with a repertoire-size bias correction applied to the TCR pairs. False discovery rates were estimated in a later analysis by permuting HLA or CMV assignments 20 times. A later analysis grouped co-occurring TCRs with DBSCAN, adding TCRdist sequence similarity when clustering within HLA-allele-positive subsets. Repertoires with fewer than 30,000 or more than 120,000 public chains were left out of co-occurrence clustering, as were a few repertoires with anomalous nucleotide sharing. Imported from immuneACCESS, the table was reduced by TCRdb to in-frame sequences with V and J called. These copies leave out some clones; in studies compared against another copy, an unresolved V gene accounts for under half, and the cause of the remainder is not known. V, J and clone size were drawn from that table, and D and trimming were deduced from the DNA. The sample contains 150,000 or so clones, around 84% of them found a single time. 6.4% of the sample lies in the top ten.

The origin of this receptor is a middle-aged man in good health and CMV-seropositive. The specimen was PBMCs.

The DNA is TGTGCCAGCAGCTTAGATCAATCGGTAAAACTGTTTTTT. Its protein is CASSLDQSVKLFF. The V and J segments used are TRBV11-2 and TRBJ1-4, with the D gene not confidently named. Trimming costs V 0 bases and J 10 bases, and their ends lie 9 bases apart. The CDR3, cysteine through phenylalanine, is 13 amino acids long. Only CDR3 DNA is held: 39 bases, read in frame from base 1. From a lookup of the germline V gene, CDR1 and CDR2 are SGHAT and FQNNGV.